Shown below are 24 T cell receptor beta chains from a single sample sequenced in a study of graft-versus-host responses after intestinal transplantation. What these receptors recognize is not known. Only in-frame clones appear in the TCRdb table, and some are missing; sequencing was by immunoSEQ multiplex PCR. In the table there are tens of thousands of clones, roughly 80% of which are singletons. This specimen consisted of unstimulated CD8+ T cells sorted from spleen or lymph node cells, obtained before intestinal transplant. These receptors were obtained from a human donor who received an intestinal transplant.

The chain employs TRBV7-9 and TRBJ2-1, with a possible D match to TRBD1 (5 bases). V shed 5 bases and J shed 2 bases, with 13 bases lying between them. The CDR3 runs to 15 residues. In germline, CDR1 is SEHNR, CDR2 FQNEAQ (reference sequence). The CDR3 loop is CASSTPVGPYNEQFF. The DNA for the CDR3 is TGTGCCAGCAGCACCCCGGTGGGGCCCTACAATGAGCAGTTCTTC. Full variable domain (missing parts from reference TRBV7-9 and TRBJ2-1): DTGVSQNPRHKITKRGQNVTFRCDPISEHNRLYWYRQTLGQGPEFLTYFQNEAQLEKSRLLSDRFSAERPKGSFSTLEIQRTEQGDSAMYLCASSTPVGPYNEQFFGPGTRLTVL.

The V and J genes are TRBV4-1 and TRBJ2-7; possible D gene TRBD1, 5 bases. This CDR3 region has 15 residues. CDR1 MGHRA and CDR2 YSYEKL come from the germline V gene. Trimming took 4 bases from V and 3 from J, leaving 16 bases between them. CDR3 in amino acids: CASSLGKIDSYEQYF. The CDR3 coding sequence is TGCGCCAGCAGCCTGGGCAAGATTGACAGCTACGAGCAGTACTTC.

CDR3 residues: CAGEQGRNTIYF. The CDR3 DNA sequence: TGTGCCGGGGAACAGGGTCGAAACACCATATATTTT. V gene TRBV7-9 combines with J gene TRBJ1-3, with a tentative D call TRBD1 (6 bases). This CDR3 is 12 amino acids long. Trimming pared 11 bases from V and 5 bases from J, leaving 13 bases between. Germline loops: CDR1 SEHNR, CDR2 FQNEAQ (reference sequence). Full variable domain (remainder filled in from reference TRBV7-9 and TRBJ1-3): DTGVSQNPRHKITKRGQNVTFRCDPISEHNRLYWYRQTLGQGPEFLTYFQNEAQLEKSRLLSDRFSAERPKGSFSTLEIQRTEQGDSAMYLCAGEQGRNTIYFGEGSWLTVV.

The rearrangement joins TRBV19 to TRBJ2-1; D uncertain. Germline CDR1 is LNHDA and CDR2 is SQIVND (reference sequence). This CDR3 has 13 residues. V lost 7 bases and J 2 bases, leaving 9 bases between the germline ends. CDR3 in DNA: TGTGCCAGTAATAGTATCGCCTACAATGAGCAGTTCTTC. This translates into CASNSIAYNEQFF. Full variable domain (missing parts from reference TRBV19 and TRBJ2-1): DGGITQSPKYLFRKEGQNVTLSCEQNLNHDAMYWYRQDPGQGLRLIYYSQIVNDFQKGDIAEGYSVSREKKESFPLTVTSAQKNPTAFYLCASNSIAYNEQFFGPGTRLTVL.

The chain joins TRBV15 to TRBJ2-7; 7 nucleotides line up with TRBD1. Germline V CDR1 and CDR2: LNHNV, YYDKDF (reference sequence). CDR3 length equals 14 residues. Trimming removed 1 base from V and 3 bases from J; junction bases left unmatched: 3. The CDR3 sequence is CATSRGAGGYEQYF. The CDR3 nucleotides read TGTGCCACCAGCAGAGGGGCAGGGGGCTACGAGCAGTACTTC.

V usage is TRBV27 and J usage is TRBJ1-1; D is uncertain. The CDR3 is 13 residues long. V was shortened by 4 bases and J by 5 bases, with 11 bases between the two germline ends. The germline V gene has CDR1 MNHEY and CDR2 SMNVEV (reference sequence). As DNA, the CDR3 is TGTGCCAGCAGTTGGTCGGGTTGGACTGAAGCTTTCTTT. Its protein product is CASSWSGWTEAFF.

V and J are TRBV9 and TRBJ2-5; TRBD2 matches at 10 bases. V was pared by 1 base and J by 3 bases, with 0 bases of the junction left unmatched. CDR3 length equals 14 residues. Germline-derived CDR1 and CDR2 are SGDLS and YYNGEE. The CDR3 DNA is TGTGCCAGCAGCGTACTAGCGGGAGAAGAGACCCAGTACTTC. Protein sequence: CASSVLAGEETQYF.

This chain connects TRBV27 to TRBJ1-2, with TRBD1 matching over 7 bases. V shed 5 bases, J shed 4 bases, and the junction held 4 bases outside the gene matches. The CDR3 covers 13 residues. The germline V gene encodes CDR1 MNHEY and CDR2 SMNVEV (reference sequence). The CDR3 sequence is CASSQWDSYGYTF. In DNA, the CDR3 is TGTGCCAGCAGTCAGTGGGACAGCTATGGCTACACCTTC.

The J gene is TRBJ2-1, the V gene TRBV14; the match to TRBD2 covers 7 bases. Germline V gives CDR1 SGHDN, CDR2 FVKESK. This CDR3 has 16 residues. V dropped 2 bases and J dropped 0; count of bases not matched to a gene: 4. CDR3 coding DNA: TGTGCCAGCAGCCAATGGACTAGTAGCTCCTACAATGAGCAGTTCTTC. Amino acid sequence: CASSQWTSSSYNEQFF.

In this sample, this clone is medium-sized (0.01 to 0.1%). The chain is built from TRBV5-4 and TRBJ2-1, with D perhaps matching TRBD2 (6 bases). Germline-derived CDR1 and CDR2 are SGHNT and YYREEE (reference sequence). The CDR3 has 15 amino acids. V dropped 3 bases and J dropped 2 bases, with 12 bases sitting between them. CDR3 in amino acids: CASSSESGPYNEQFF. CDR3 coding DNA: TGTGCCAGCAGCTCGGAAAGCGGGCCCTACAATGAGCAGTTCTTC.

The chain is built from TRBV19 and TRBJ2-7; 9 nucleotides match TRBD1. CDR1 LNHDA and CDR2 SQIVND come from the germline V gene (reference sequence). The CDR3 has 14 residues. V lost 7 bases and J lost 0; bases outside the gene matches: 4. CDR3 amino acids: CASNPGQGSYEQYF. DNA of the CDR3: TGTGCCAGTAATCCGGGACAGGGCTCCTACGAGCAGTACTTC.

The V call is TRBV5-5, the J call TRBJ1-2; perhaps TRBD1 as D (5 bases). Trimming left V 4 bases short and J 3 bases short, with 19 bases between. From germline, CDR1 is SGHKS and CDR2 YYEKEE (reference sequence). The length of the CDR3 is 16 residues. CDR3 bases: TGTGCCAGCAGCCCCCCATCGGGGGGGGTACACTATGGCTACACCTTC. Its protein product is CASSPPSGGVHYGYTF.

The rearrangement links TRBV25-1 to TRBJ1-1, with 7 bases that match TRBD1. The CDR3 length is 14 residues. CDR1 is MGHDK and CDR2 is SYGVNS in the germline V gene. J lost 3 bases, V lost 4 bases, and 5 bases had no gene match. Here the CDR3 reads CASSAPTGDTEAFF. The CDR3, as DNA: TGTGCCAGCAGTGCACCTACAGGGGACACTGAAGCTTTCTTT.

This sequence joins TRBV2 and TRBJ1-4; D not certain. CDR3 size: 14 residues. With 5 bases removed from V and 7 bases from J, the gap between germline ends came to 14 bases. CDR1 SNHLY and CDR2 FYNNEI come from the germline V gene. The CDR3 loop reads CASSIWEGAEKLFF. CDR3 coding DNA: TGTGCCAGCAGTATATGGGAGGGAGCTGAAAAACTGTTTTTT.

V gene TRBV4-2 combines with J gene TRBJ2-1; TRBD2 matches 13 bases. In germline, CDR1 is LGHNA, CDR2 YNFKEQ. V shed 1 base and J 2 bases; nucleotides not matched to a gene: 2. CDR3 size: 17 residues. CDR3 in DNA: TGTGCCAGCAGCCAAGGACTAGCGGGGGGAACCTACAATGAGCAGTTCTTC. Protein: CASSQGLAGGTYNEQFF.

In DNA form, the CDR3 reads TGTGCCAGCAGCTTAAAGGGAGTAGGAAACAATCAGCCCCAGCATTTT. It is translated as CASSLKGVGNNQPQHF. The rearrangement joins TRBV13 to TRBJ1-5; D gene uncertain. The CDR3 runs to 16 residues. Germline V CDR1 and CDR2: PRHDT, FYEKMQ (reference sequence). The germline V and J ends were trimmed by 2 bases and 3 bases, with 14 bases remaining between them.

The chain uses TRBV14 and TRBJ2-7; a possible D gene is TRBD2 (6 bases). Trimming took off 0 bases at V and 0 bases at J, with 12 bases between the two ends. This CDR3 is 16 amino acids long. Germline V gene sequence: CDR1 SGHDN, CDR2 FVKESK. The CDR3 region has the DNA TGTGCCAGCAGCCAAGAATGGGCGGGGATCTCCTACGAGCAGTACTTC. It codes for CASSQEWAGISYEQYF.

The gene calls are TRBV27 and TRBJ1-4, with D tentatively TRBD1 (5 bases). The germline V and J ends were trimmed by 6 bases and 8 bases, with 10 bases remaining between them. CDR3 length: 12 residues. The germline gives CDR1 MNHEY, CDR2 SMNVEV (reference sequence). CDR3 nucleotide sequence: TGTGCCAGCAGCCGGGGGGGGGAAAAACTGTTTTTT. It specifies CASSRGGEKLFF.

V gene TRBV25-1 combines with J gene TRBJ1-1; 7 nucleotides match TRBD1. After removal of 6 bases from V and 8 bases from J, the junction contained 0 bases not matched to a gene. This CDR3 is 10 amino acids long. Germline V CDR1 and CDR2: MGHDK, SYGVNS. CDR3 residues: CASRDREAFF. The DNA of the CDR3 is TGTGCCAGCAGGGACAGGGAAGCTTTCTTT.

This rearrangement joins TRBV15 to TRBJ1-2; tentative D call: TRBD1 (6 bases). Germline CDR1 and CDR2: LNHNV and YYDKDF (reference sequence). The CDR3 loop spans 14 amino acids. V was pared by 4 bases and J by 4 bases, with 13 bases between. CDR3 sequence: CATSTRATGYGYTF. For the CDR3, the DNA is TGTGCCACCAGCACTCGAGCGACAGGCTATGGCTACACCTTC. Looking up the rest from reference TRBV15 and TRBJ1-2 gives the full variable domain: DAMVIQNPRYQVTQFGKPVTLSCSQTLNHNVMYWYQQKSSQAPKLLFHYYDKDFNNEADTPDNFQSRRPNTSFCFLDIRSPGLGDTAMYLCATSTRATGYGYTFGSGTRLTVV.

This sequence joins TRBV7-6 and TRBJ2-2; D may be TRBD2 (6 bases). The ends were cut back, 3 bases at V and 2 bases at J, with 10 bases in the middle. This CDR3 is 15 amino acids long. Germline V gene sequence: CDR1 SGHVS, CDR2 FNYEAQ. CDR3 nucleotides: TGTGCCAGCAGCTTGGGACTTACTAACACCGGGGAGCTGTTTTTT. Its translation is CASSLGLTNTGELFF. The complete variable domain, with remaining parts taken from reference TRBV7-6 and TRBJ2-2, reads GAGVSQSPRYKVTKRGQDVALRCDPISGHVSLYWYRQALGQGPEFLTYFNYEAQQDKSGLPNDRFSAERPEGSISTLTIQRTEQRDSAMYRCASSLGLTNTGELFFGEGSRLTVL.

This sequence joins TRBV7-9 and TRBJ2-7, with TRBD2 identical over 7 bases. V lost 1 base to trimming and J lost 2 bases; unmatched junction nucleotides: 5. The CDR3 runs 15 residues. Germline V lookup: CDR1 SEHNR, CDR2 FQNEAQ (reference sequence). CDR3 nucleotide sequence: TGTGCCAGCAGCTTAGGTAGCGGGTTCACCTACGAGCAGTACTTC. Residues: CASSLGSGFTYEQYF.

The chain combines TRBV7-9 with TRBJ1-6; no clear D gene. There are 12 residues in the CDR3. V was cut by 7 bases and J by 5 bases, with 6 bases left in between. Germline V CDR1 and CDR2: SEHNR, FQNEAQ (reference sequence). The CDR3 region has the DNA TGTGCCAGCACCATAGATAATTCACCCCTCCACTTT. It specifies CASTIDNSPLHF.

The chain employs TRBV9 and TRBJ1-1; D gene unclear. Germline assignment: CDR1 SGDLS and CDR2 YYNGEE. V lost 1 base and J 0 bases, leaving 10 bases between the germline ends. The CDR3 is 15 amino acids. DNA for the CDR3: TGTGCCAGCAGCGTATCTCCGTTTGTGAACACTGAAGCTTTCTTT. Encoded protein: CASSVSPFVNTEAFF.